This is a list of T cell receptor beta chains from one sample in a study of T cells after yellow fever vaccination. TCRdb re-derived calls from the 5' RACE reads in MiXCR, one entry per CDR3 protein. Of about 310,000 distinct CDR3 sequences in the sample, around 4% were seen once. The sequenced sample was PBMCs, obtained on the day of the yellow fever booster vaccination. These receptors all stem from a man between 18 and 29 years old who received the YFV17D yellow fever vaccine. Both conserved end residues are part of each CDR3. Fields, in order: CDR3 length, J gene, V gene, clone size, D gene, CDR3 DNA, CDR3 protein. D genes are given only for firm matches. Expanded clones get a size class; other rows say once, few or many, or leave the size out.

cdr3_length: 15
j_call: TRBJ2-2
v_call: TRBV28
clone_size: many
d_call: NA
cdr3_nt: TGTGCCAGCAGCCCTGGGGCCGCGAACACCGGGGAGCTGTTTTTT
cdr3_aa: CASSPGAANTGELFF

cdr3_length: 14
j_call: TRBJ1-2
v_call: TRBV20-1
clone_size: NA
d_call: NA
cdr3_nt: TGCAGTGCTAGAGTCAGTACCGGGAACTATGGCTACACCTTC
cdr3_aa: CSARVSTGNYGYTF

cdr3_length: 16
j_call: TRBJ2-3
v_call: TRBV20-1
clone_size: NA
d_call: NA
cdr3_nt: TGCAGTGCTAGCGCATCGGGACAACCGAGCACAGATACGCAGTATTTT
cdr3_aa: CSASASGQPSTDTQYF

cdr3_length: 19
j_call: TRBJ1-2
v_call: TRBV7-3
clone_size: few
d_call: TRBD1
cdr3_nt: TGTGCCAGCAGCTTAAACGTGTCTGTTTGGGGACAGGGGAAAGGGGGCTACACCTTC
cdr3_aa: CASSLNVSVWGQGKGGYTF

cdr3_length: 15
j_call: TRBJ2-3
v_call: TRBV19
clone_size: few
d_call: NA
cdr3_nt: TGTGCCAGTACCCACCGGGGGGCCCGCACAGATACGCAGTATTTT
cdr3_aa: CASTHRGARTDTQYF

cdr3_length: 17
j_call: TRBJ2-1
v_call: TRBV7-3
clone_size: many
d_call: NA
cdr3_nt: TGTGCCAGCAGCTTCGGCCCCCCGGGGAGCTCCTACAATGAGCAGTTCTTC
cdr3_aa: CASSFGPPGSSYNEQFF

cdr3_length: 13
j_call: TRBJ1-1
v_call: TRBV7-2
clone_size: few
d_call: NA
cdr3_nt: TGTGCCAGCAGCTCCCGGGCCGGACTTGAAGCTTTCTTT
cdr3_aa: CASSSRAGLEAFF

cdr3_length: 15
j_call: TRBJ2-5
v_call: TRBV5-4
clone_size: few
d_call: TRBD1
cdr3_nt: TGTGCCAGCAGCGACAGGACAGGGACGCCAGAGACCCAGTACTTC
cdr3_aa: CASSDRTGTPETQYF

cdr3_length: 19
j_call: TRBJ2-6
v_call: TRBV4-2
clone_size: NA
d_call: TRBD2
cdr3_nt: TGTGCCAGCAGCCAAGATCGTAGCGGGGGTAGCTCTGGGGCCAACGTCCTGACTTTC
cdr3_aa: CASSQDRSGGSSGANVLTF

cdr3_length: 16
j_call: TRBJ1-1
v_call: TRBV28
clone_size: NA
d_call: NA
cdr3_nt: TGTGCCAGCAGTTTAGTTCTAGGGCGAGCGAACACTGAAGCTTTCTTT
cdr3_aa: CASSLVLGRANTEAFF

cdr3_length: 17
j_call: TRBJ1-3
v_call: TRBV3-1
clone_size: NA
d_call: NA
cdr3_nt: TGTGCCAGCAGCCCCCATGGGGGGGCACTTTCTGGAAACACCATATATTTT
cdr3_aa: CASSPHGGALSGNTIYF

cdr3_length: 18
j_call: TRBJ1-2
v_call: TRBV9
clone_size: few
d_call: TRBD1
cdr3_nt: TGTGCCAGCAGCGGGAACAGGGCCATCAGGGGGTATAACTATGGCTACACCTTC
cdr3_aa: CASSGNRAIRGYNYGYTF

cdr3_length: 12
j_call: TRBJ2-2
v_call: TRBV5-1
clone_size: many
d_call: NA
cdr3_nt: TGCGCCAGCAGCTTGATCTCCGGGGAGCTGTTTTTT
cdr3_aa: CASSLISGELFF

cdr3_length: 13
j_call: TRBJ1-1
v_call: TRBV6-5
clone_size: many
d_call: TRBD1
cdr3_nt: TGTGCCAGCACGACAGGGACCTGGTCGGTTGCTTTCTTT
cdr3_aa: CASTTGTWSVAFF